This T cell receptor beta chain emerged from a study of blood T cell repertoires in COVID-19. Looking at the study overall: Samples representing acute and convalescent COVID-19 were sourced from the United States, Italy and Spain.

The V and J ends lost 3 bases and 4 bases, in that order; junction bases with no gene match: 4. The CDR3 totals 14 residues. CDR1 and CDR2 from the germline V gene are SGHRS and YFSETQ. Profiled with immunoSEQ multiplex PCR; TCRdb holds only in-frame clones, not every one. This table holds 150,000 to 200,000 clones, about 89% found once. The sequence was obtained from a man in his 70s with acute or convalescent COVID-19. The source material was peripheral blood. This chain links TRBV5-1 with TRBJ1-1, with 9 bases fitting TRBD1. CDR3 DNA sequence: TGCGCCAGCAGCTCAGGGACAGGGATCACTGAAGCTTTCTTT. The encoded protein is CASSSGTGITEAFF.